The present entry profiles one TCR beta chain with its context. The data derive from a study of shared clonotypes between healthy human individuals. This CDR3 contains 14 residues. Trimming took 5 bases from V and 5 from J, leaving 14 bases between them. The V gene's germline CDR1 is SGHTA and CDR2 FQGTGA. TCRdb's table, derived via immunoSEQ multiplex PCR, lists solely in-frame clones and lacks some. The table includes under 2.5 million clones, approximately 90% detected once. What was sequenced was naive CD4+ T cells from PBMCs. Subset specified: CD45RA+ positively selected. The chain has TRBV7-3 and TRBJ2-3, with D possibly TRBD2 on 6 matching bases. The clonotype originates from a man aged 18 to 30 in good health. Some clones in this sample may be carry-over from other donors' samples. DNA for the CDR3: TGTGCCAGCAGCCCGGAGGGCCGGGTAGATACGCAGTATTTT. As protein: CASSPEGRVDTQYF.